The TCR beta chain under discussion was sequenced for a study of cytomegalovirus exposure and HLA in healthy donors. In its sample, this clone was seen a few times. Trimming removed 5 bases at V and 3 bases at J, with 11 bases between. Germline V CDR1 and CDR2: LNHDA, SQIVND (reference sequence). The CDR3 covers 13 residues. TCRdb's table, derived via immunoSEQ multiplex PCR, lists solely in-frame clones and lacks some. Of fewer than 130,000 clones in the sample, approximately 90% were seen once. The chain couples TRBV19 to TRBJ2-7, with D unresolved. Material: PBMCs. The TCR sequence derives from a woman aged 25 to 45 in good health and CMV-seropositive. The CDR3, as DNA: TGTGCCAGTAGTCCCCCAAACGGCTACGAGCAGTACTTC. Translating gives CASSPPNGYEQYF.